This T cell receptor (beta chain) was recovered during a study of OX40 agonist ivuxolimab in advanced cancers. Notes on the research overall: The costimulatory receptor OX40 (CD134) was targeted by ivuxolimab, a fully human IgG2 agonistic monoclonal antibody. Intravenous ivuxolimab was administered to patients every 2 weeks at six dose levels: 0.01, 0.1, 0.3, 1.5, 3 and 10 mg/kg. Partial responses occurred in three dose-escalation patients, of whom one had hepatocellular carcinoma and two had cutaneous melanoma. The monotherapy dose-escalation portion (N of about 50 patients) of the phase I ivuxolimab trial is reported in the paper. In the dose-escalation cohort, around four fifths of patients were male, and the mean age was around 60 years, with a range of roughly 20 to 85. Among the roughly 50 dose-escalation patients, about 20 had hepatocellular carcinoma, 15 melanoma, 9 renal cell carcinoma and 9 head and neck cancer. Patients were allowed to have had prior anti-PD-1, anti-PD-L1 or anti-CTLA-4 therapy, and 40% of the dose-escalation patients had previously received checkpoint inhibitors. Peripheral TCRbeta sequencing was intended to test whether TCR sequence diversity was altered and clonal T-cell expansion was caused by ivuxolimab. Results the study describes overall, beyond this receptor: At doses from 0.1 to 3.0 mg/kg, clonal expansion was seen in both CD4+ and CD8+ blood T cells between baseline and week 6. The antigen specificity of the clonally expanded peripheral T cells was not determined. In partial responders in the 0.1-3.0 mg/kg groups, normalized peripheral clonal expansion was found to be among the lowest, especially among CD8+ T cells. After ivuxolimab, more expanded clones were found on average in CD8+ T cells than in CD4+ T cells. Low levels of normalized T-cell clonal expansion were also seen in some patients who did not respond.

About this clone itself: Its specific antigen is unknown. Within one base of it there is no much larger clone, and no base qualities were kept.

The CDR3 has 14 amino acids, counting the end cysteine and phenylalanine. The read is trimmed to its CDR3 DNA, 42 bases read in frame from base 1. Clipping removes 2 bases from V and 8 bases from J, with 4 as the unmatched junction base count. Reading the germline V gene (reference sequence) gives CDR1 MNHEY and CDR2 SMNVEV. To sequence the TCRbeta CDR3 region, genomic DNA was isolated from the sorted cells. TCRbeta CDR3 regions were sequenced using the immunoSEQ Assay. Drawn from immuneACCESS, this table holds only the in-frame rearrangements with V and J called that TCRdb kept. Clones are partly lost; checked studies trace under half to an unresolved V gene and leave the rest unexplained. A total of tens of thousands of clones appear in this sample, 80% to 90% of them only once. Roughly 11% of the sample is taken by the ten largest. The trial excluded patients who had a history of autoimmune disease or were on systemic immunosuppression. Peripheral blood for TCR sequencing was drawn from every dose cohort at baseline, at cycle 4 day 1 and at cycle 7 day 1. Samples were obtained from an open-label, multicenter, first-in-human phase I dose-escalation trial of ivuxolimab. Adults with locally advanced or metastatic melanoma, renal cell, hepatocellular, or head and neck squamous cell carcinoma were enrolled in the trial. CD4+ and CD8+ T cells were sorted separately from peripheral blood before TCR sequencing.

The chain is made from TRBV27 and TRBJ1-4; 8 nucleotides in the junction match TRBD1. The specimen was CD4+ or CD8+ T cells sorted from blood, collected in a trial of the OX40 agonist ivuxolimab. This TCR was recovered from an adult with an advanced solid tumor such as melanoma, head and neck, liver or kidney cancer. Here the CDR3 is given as CASSLQGAGEKLFF. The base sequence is TGTGCCAGCAGTTTACAGGGGGCCGGGGAAAAACTGTTTTTT.